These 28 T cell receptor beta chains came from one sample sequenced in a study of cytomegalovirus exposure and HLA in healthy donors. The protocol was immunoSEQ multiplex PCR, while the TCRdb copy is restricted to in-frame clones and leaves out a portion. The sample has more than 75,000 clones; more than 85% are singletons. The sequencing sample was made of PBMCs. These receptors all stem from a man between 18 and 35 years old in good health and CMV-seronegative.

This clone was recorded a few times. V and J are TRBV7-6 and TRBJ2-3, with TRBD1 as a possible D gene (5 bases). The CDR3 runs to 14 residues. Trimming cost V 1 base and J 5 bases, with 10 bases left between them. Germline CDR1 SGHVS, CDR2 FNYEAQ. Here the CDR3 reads CASSLDGALDTQYF. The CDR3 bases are TGTGCCAGCAGCTTAGATGGGGCCCTAGATACGCAGTATTTT. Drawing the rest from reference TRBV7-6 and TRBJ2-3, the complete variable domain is GAGVSQSPRYKVTKRGQDVALRCDPISGHVSLYWYRQALGQGPEFLTYFNYEAQQDKSGLPNDRFSAERPEGSISTLTIQRTEQRDSAMYRCASSLDGALDTQYFGPGTRLTVL.

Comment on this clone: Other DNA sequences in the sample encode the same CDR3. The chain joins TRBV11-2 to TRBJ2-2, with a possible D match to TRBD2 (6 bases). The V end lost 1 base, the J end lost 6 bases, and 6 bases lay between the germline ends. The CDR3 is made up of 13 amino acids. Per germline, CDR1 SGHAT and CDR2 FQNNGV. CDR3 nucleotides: TGTGCCAGCAGCTTAGCGGGGGCCGGGGAGCTGTTTTTT. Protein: CASSLAGAGELFF.

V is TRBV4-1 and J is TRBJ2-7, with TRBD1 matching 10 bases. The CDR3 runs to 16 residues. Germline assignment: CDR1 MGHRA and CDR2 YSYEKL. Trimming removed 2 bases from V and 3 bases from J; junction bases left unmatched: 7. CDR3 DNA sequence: TGCGCCAGCAGCCAACCCCGGGACAGGGGACACTACGAGCAGTACTTC. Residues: CASSQPRDRGHYEQYF.

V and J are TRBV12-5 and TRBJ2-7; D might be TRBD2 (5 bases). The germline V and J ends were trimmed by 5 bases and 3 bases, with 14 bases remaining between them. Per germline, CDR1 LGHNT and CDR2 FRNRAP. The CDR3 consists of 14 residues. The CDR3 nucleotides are TGTGCTAGTGGTCCCGAGGGCAGGAACTACGAGCAGTACTTC. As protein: CASGPEGRNYEQYF.

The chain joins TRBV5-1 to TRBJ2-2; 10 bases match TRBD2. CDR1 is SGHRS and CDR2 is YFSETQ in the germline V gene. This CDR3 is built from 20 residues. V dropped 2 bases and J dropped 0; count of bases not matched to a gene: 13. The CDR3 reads CASSFRGILAGPSNTGELFF. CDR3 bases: TGCGCCAGCAGCTTCAGGGGGATACTAGCGGGACCATCGAACACCGGGGAGCTGTTTTTT.

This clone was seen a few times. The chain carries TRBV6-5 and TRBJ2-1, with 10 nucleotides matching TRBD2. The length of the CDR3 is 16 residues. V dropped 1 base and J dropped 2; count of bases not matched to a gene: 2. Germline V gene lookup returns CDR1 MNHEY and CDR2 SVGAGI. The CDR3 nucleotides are TGTGCCAGCAGTTACTTAGCGGGAGGAGCCTACAATGAGCAGTTCTTC. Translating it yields CASSYLAGGAYNEQFF.

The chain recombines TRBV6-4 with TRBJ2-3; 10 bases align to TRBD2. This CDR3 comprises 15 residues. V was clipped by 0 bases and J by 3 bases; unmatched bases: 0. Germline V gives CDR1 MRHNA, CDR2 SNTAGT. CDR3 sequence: CASSDSSGGTDTQYF. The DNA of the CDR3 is TGTGCCAGCAGTGACTCTAGCGGGGGGACAGATACGCAGTATTTT.

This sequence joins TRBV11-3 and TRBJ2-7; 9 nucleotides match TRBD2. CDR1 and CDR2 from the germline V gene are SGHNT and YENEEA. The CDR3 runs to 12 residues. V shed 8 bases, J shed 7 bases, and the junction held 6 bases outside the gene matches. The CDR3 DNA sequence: TGTGCCAGCGAGTCAACTAGCGGGGAGCAGTACTTC. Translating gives CASESTSGEQYF. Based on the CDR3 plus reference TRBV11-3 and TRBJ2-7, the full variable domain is EAGVVQSPRYKIIEKKQPVAFWCNPISGHNTLYWYLQNLGQGPELLIRYENEEAVDDSQLPKDRFSAERLKGVDSTLKIQPAELGDSAVYLCASESTSGEQYFGPGTRLTVT.

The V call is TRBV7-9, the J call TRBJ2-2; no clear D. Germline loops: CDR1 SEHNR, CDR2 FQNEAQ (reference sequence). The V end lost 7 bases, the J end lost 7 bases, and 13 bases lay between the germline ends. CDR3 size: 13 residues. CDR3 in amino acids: CASTHPQDGELFF. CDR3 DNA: TGTGCCAGCACCCACCCTCAGGACGGGGAGCTGTTTTTT.

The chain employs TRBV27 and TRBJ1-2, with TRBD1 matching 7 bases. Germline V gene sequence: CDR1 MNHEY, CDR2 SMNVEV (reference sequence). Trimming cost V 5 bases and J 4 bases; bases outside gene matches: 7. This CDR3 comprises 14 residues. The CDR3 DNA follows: TGTGCCAGCAGTCTCCAGGGGACAGTCTATGGCTACACCTTC. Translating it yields CASSLQGTVYGYTF.

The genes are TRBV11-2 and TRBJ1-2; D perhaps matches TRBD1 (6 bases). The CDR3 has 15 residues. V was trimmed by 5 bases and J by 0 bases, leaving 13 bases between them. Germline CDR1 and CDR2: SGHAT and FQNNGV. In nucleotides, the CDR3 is TGTGCCAGCAGCGTATCCCAGGGGCCTAACTATGGCTACACCTTC. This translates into CASSVSQGPNYGYTF.

CDR3 bases: TGTGCCAGCAGCGGGCCGACAGGGCCTAATGAAAAACTGTTTTTT. This codes for CASSGPTGPNEKLFF. The chain is built from TRBV9 and TRBJ1-4; 7 nucleotides match TRBD1. Per the germline V gene, CDR1 is SGDLS and CDR2 is YYNGEE. The CDR3 spans 15 residues. Germline trimming cut 3 bases from V and 3 bases from J; bases unmatched to any gene: 5.

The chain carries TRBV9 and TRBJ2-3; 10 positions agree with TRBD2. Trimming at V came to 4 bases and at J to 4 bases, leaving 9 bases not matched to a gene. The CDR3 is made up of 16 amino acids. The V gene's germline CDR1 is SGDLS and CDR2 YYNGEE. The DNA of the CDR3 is TGTGCCAGCAGCCCTGGAGCGGGAGGGCCAGCAGATACGCAGTATTTT. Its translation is CASSPGAGGPADTQYF.

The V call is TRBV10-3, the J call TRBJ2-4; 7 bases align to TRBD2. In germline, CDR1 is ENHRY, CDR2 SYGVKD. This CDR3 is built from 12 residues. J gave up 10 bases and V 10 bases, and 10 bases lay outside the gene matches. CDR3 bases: TGTGCCACTCATGGACTGGGGGGGATTCAGTACTTC. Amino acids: CATHGLGGIQYF.

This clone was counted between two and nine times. The DNA for the CDR3 is TGTGCCAGCAGTTACTCGGCTAGTAGAGAGCAGTACTTC. This sequence encodes CASSYSASREQYF. This chain links TRBV6-5 with TRBJ2-7; D gene ambiguous. Trimming pared 0 bases from V and 7 bases from J, leaving 10 bases between. The CDR3 sequence is 13 residues long. Germline V gives CDR1 MNHEY, CDR2 SVGAGI.

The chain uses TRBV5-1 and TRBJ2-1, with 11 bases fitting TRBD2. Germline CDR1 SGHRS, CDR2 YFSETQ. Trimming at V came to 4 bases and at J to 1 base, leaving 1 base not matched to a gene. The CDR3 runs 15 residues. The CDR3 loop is CASSTSGGSYNEQFF. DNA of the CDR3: TGCGCCAGCAGCACTAGCGGGGGATCCTACAATGAGCAGTTCTTC.

CDR3 sequence: CASSREVGYGYTF. CDR3 nucleotide sequence: TGTGCCAGCAGCCGCGAGGTGGGCTATGGCTACACCTTC. The chain links TRBV7-9 to TRBJ1-2; D not certain. The CDR3 loop spans 13 amino acids. The V and J ends lost 5 bases and 4 bases respectively, with 11 bases between them. Germline loops: CDR1 SEHNR, CDR2 FQNEAQ (reference sequence).

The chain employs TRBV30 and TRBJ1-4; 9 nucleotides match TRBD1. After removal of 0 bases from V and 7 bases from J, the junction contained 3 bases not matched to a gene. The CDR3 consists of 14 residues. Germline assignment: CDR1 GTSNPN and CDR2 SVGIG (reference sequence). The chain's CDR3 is CAWSVQGASEKLFF. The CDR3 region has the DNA TGTGCCTGGAGTGTACAGGGGGCGTCTGAAAAACTGTTTTTT.

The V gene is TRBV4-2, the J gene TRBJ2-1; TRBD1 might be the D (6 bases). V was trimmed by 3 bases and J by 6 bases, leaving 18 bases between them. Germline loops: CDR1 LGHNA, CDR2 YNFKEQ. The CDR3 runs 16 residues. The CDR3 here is CASSHPDSGAGNEQFF. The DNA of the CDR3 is TGTGCCAGCAGCCACCCGGACAGTGGCGCGGGCAATGAGCAGTTCTTC.

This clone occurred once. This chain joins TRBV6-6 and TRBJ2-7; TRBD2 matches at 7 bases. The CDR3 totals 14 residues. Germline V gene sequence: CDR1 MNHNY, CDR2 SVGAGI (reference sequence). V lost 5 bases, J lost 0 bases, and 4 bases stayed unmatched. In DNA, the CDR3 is TGTGCCAGCAGTGGGAGGGTACGCTCCTACGAGCAGTACTTC. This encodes CASSGRVRSYEQYF.

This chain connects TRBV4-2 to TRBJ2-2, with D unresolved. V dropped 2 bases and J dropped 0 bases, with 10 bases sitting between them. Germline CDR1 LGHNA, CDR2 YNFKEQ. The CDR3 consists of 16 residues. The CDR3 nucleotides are TGTGCCAGCAGCCAATTTCAGGCTACGAACACCGGGGAGCTGTTTTTT. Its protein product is CASSQFQATNTGELFF.

The DNA for the CDR3 is TGTGCCAGCAGTGACACCCCGGGAACTGGAAAACTGTTTTTT. Its translation: CASSDTPGTGKLFF. The rearrangement links TRBV6-4 to TRBJ1-4; D not resolved. The CDR3 consists of 14 residues. Germline V lookup: CDR1 MRHNA, CDR2 SNTAGT. Trimming left V 2 bases short and J 10 bases short, with 14 bases between.

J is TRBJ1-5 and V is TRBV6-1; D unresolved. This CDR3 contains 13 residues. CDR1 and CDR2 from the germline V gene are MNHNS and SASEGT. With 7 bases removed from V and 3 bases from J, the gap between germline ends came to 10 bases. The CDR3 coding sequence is TGTGCCAGCACCCAGGCCATCAATCAGCCCCAGCATTTT. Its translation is CASTQAINQPQHF.

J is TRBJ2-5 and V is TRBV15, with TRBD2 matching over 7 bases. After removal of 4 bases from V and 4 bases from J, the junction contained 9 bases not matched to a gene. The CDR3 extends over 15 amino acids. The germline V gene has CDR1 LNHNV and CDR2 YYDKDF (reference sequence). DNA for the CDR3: TGTGCCACCAGCACATCTGGACTAGTAACAGAGACCCAGTACTTC. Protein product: CATSTSGLVTETQYF.

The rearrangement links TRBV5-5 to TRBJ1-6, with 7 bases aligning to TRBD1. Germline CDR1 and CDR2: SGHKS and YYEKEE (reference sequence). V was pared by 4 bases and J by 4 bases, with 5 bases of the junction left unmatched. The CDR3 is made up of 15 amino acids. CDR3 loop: CASSHYRGYNSPLHF. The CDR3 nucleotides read TGTGCCAGCAGCCACTACAGGGGTTATAATTCACCCCTCCACTTT.

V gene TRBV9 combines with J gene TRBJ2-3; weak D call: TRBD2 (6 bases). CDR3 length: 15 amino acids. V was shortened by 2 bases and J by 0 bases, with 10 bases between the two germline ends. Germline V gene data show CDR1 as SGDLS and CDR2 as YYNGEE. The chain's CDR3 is CASSVAGGSTDTQYF. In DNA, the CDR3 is TGTGCCAGCAGCGTTGCCGGGGGTAGCACAGATACGCAGTATTTT.

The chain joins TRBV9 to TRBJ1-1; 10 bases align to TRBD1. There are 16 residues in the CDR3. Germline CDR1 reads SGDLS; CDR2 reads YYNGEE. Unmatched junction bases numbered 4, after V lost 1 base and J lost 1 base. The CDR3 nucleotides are TGTGCCAGCAGCGTAACGACAGGGGGCTCGAACACTGAAGCTTTCTTT. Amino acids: CASSVTTGGSNTEAFF.

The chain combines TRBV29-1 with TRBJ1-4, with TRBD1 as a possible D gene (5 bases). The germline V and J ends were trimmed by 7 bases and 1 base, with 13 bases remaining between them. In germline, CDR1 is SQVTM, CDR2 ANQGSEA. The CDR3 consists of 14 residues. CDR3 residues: CSACRGGTNEKLFF. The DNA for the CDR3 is TGCAGCGCCTGCCGGGGGGGAACTAATGAAAAACTGTTTTTT.